This is a list of T cell receptor beta chains from one sample in a study of CD8 T cells in Susac syndrome. TCRdb re-derived calls from the immunoSEQ multiplex PCR reads in MiXCR, one entry per CDR3 protein. The table shows some 150,000 distinct CDR3 sequences, with 85% to 95% occurring only once. The sample consisted of CD4+ T cells from PBMCs. The receptors here all came from a human donor with Susac syndrome. CDR3s include the opening cysteine and the closing phenylalanine or tryptophan. Each record gives: J gene, CDR3 length, D gene, V gene, clone size, CDR3 protein, CDR3 DNA. The D gene is left open where the match is weak. A row's size may be missing; if present it is once, few, many or a size class.

j_call: TRBJ1-2; cdr3_length: 12; d_call: NA; v_call: TRBV29-1; clone_size: once; cdr3_aa: CSVDDIGGGYTF; cdr3_nt: TGCAGCGTTGATGACATAGGGGGTGGCTACACCTTC
j_call: TRBJ2-3; cdr3_length: 15; d_call: NA; v_call: TRBV16; clone_size: once; cdr3_aa: CASSQSTASTDTQYF; cdr3_nt: TGTGCCAGCAGCCAATCAACCGCTAGCACAGATACGCAGTATTTT
j_call: TRBJ1-3; cdr3_length: 14; d_call: NA; v_call: TRBV9; clone_size: NA; cdr3_aa: CASSVGGAGNTIYF; cdr3_nt: TGTGCCAGCAGCGTCGGGGGGGCGGGAAACACCATATATTTT
j_call: TRBJ2-2; cdr3_length: 15; d_call: TRBD1; v_call: TRBV19; clone_size: once; cdr3_aa: CASSPRDRVTGELFF; cdr3_nt: TGTGCCAGTAGTCCCCGGGACAGGGTCACCGGGGAGCTGTTTTTT
j_call: TRBJ2-2; cdr3_length: 12; d_call: NA; v_call: TRBV9; clone_size: NA; cdr3_aa: CASSVDRGELFF; cdr3_nt: TGTGCCAGCAGCGTAGACAGGGGGGAGCTGTTTTTT
j_call: TRBJ2-1; cdr3_length: 14; d_call: NA; v_call: TRBV7-2; clone_size: NA; cdr3_aa: CASSLLTAYNEQFF; cdr3_nt: TGTGCCAGCAGCTTACTTACAGCCTACAATGAGCAGTTCTTC
j_call: TRBJ1-2; cdr3_length: 14; d_call: NA; v_call: TRBV6-4; clone_size: NA; cdr3_aa: CASSSSRAGTSYTF; cdr3_nt: TGTGCCAGCAGTTCCTCCCGGGCAGGGACGAGCTACACCTTC
j_call: TRBJ2-5; cdr3_length: 17; d_call: TRBD1; v_call: TRBV4-2; clone_size: NA; cdr3_aa: CASSQEAGTGGQETQYF; cdr3_nt: TGTGCCAGCAGCCAAGAAGCAGGGACAGGGGGCCAAGAGACCCAGTACTTC
j_call: TRBJ2-1; cdr3_length: 13; d_call: NA; v_call: TRBV24-1; clone_size: NA; cdr3_aa: CATSDVDRSEQFF; cdr3_nt: TGTGCCACCAGTGACGTTGACAGGAGTGAGCAGTTCTTC
j_call: TRBJ2-1; cdr3_length: 16; d_call: NA; v_call: TRBV14; clone_size: NA; cdr3_aa: CASSQWGGMSYNEQFF; cdr3_nt: TGTGCCAGCAGCCAGTGGGGGGGCATGTCCTACAATGAGCAGTTCTTC
j_call: TRBJ2-1; cdr3_length: 14; d_call: NA; v_call: TRBV7-3; clone_size: NA; cdr3_aa: CASSLNPSYNEQFF; cdr3_nt: TGTGCCAGCAGCTTAAACCCCTCCTACAATGAGCAGTTCTTC
j_call: TRBJ2-7; cdr3_length: 16; d_call: NA; v_call: TRBV7-9; clone_size: once; cdr3_aa: CASSFNGAGSAYEQYF; cdr3_nt: TGTGCCAGCAGCTTTAATGGTGCAGGGTCGGCCTACGAGCAGTACTTC
j_call: TRBJ2-7; cdr3_length: 12; d_call: NA; v_call: TRBV25-1; clone_size: NA; cdr3_aa: CASSSLSYEQYF; cdr3_nt: TGTGCCAGCAGTTCCCTCTCCTACGAGCAGTACTTC
j_call: TRBJ1-2; cdr3_length: 12; d_call: NA; v_call: TRBV6-2/TRBV6-3; clone_size: NA; cdr3_aa: CASSYTRTDYTF; cdr3_nt: TGTGCCAGCAGTTACACACGGACAGACTACACCTTC
j_call: TRBJ1-6; cdr3_length: 12; d_call: NA; v_call: TRBV12-3/TRBV12-4; clone_size: once; cdr3_aa: CASSPGPAPLHF; cdr3_nt: TGTGCCAGCAGCCCAGGGCCAGCACCCCTCCACTTT
j_call: TRBJ2-5; cdr3_length: 15; d_call: TRBD2; v_call: TRBV12-3/TRBV12-4; clone_size: NA; cdr3_aa: CASSQLAGYQETQYF; cdr3_nt: TGTGCCAGCAGCCAACTAGCGGGGTACCAAGAGACCCAGTACTTC
j_call: TRBJ2-1; cdr3_length: 15; d_call: TRBD2; v_call: TRBV5-4; clone_size: NA; cdr3_aa: CASSSVRSGYNEQFF; cdr3_nt: TGTGCCAGCAGCTCAGTCCGTAGCGGGTACAATGAGCAGTTCTTC
j_call: TRBJ2-4; cdr3_length: 14; d_call: TRBD2; v_call: TRBV20-1; clone_size: NA; cdr3_aa: CSARDASGVDIQYF; cdr3_nt: TGCAGTGCTAGAGATGCGAGCGGGGTTGACATTCAGTACTTC
j_call: TRBJ2-7; cdr3_length: 14; d_call: TRBD1; v_call: TRBV7-9; clone_size: once; cdr3_aa: CASSSRTGSYEQYF; cdr3_nt: TGTGCCAGCAGCTCCCGGACAGGATCCTACGAGCAGTACTTC
j_call: TRBJ1-5; cdr3_length: 15; d_call: NA; v_call: TRBV20-1; clone_size: once; cdr3_aa: CSARERLLSNQPQHF; cdr3_nt: TGCAGTGCTAGAGAAAGACTCCTTAGCAATCAGCCCCAGCATTTT
j_call: TRBJ2-1; cdr3_length: 13; d_call: NA; v_call: TRBV2; clone_size: NA; cdr3_aa: CASSEIGYNEQFF; cdr3_nt: TGTGCCAGCAGTGAAATAGGGTACAATGAGCAGTTCTTC
j_call: TRBJ1-6; cdr3_length: 13; d_call: NA; v_call: TRBV25-1; clone_size: NA; cdr3_aa: CASSEEGRSPLHF; cdr3_nt: TGTGCCAGCAGTGAAGAGGGCCGTTCACCCCTCCACTTT
j_call: TRBJ1-2; cdr3_length: 15; d_call: TRBD1; v_call: TRBV6-6; clone_size: few; cdr3_aa: CASSYSGDRTNGYTF; cdr3_nt: TGTGCCAGCAGTTACTCCGGGGACAGGACAAATGGCTACACCTTC
j_call: TRBJ2-1; cdr3_length: 16; d_call: TRBD2; v_call: TRBV4-3; clone_size: NA; cdr3_aa: CASSQVASGAYNEQFF; cdr3_nt: TGCGCCAGCAGCCAAGTAGCTAGCGGGGCTTACAATGAGCAGTTCTTC
j_call: TRBJ1-2; cdr3_length: 14; d_call: NA; v_call: TRBV10-3; clone_size: NA; cdr3_aa: CAISQGTGASGYTF; cdr3_nt: TGTGCCATCAGTCAGGGGACGGGGGCCAGTGGCTACACCTTC
j_call: TRBJ1-2; cdr3_length: 14; d_call: NA; v_call: TRBV15; clone_size: NA; cdr3_aa: CATSPDGANYGYTF; cdr3_nt: TGTGCCACCAGCCCCGACGGAGCTAACTATGGCTACACCTTC
j_call: TRBJ1-5; cdr3_length: 16; d_call: TRBD1; v_call: TRBV12-3/TRBV12-4; clone_size: NA; cdr3_aa: CASSPLGSQGSQPQHF; cdr3_nt: TGTGCCAGCAGCCCCTTGGGGTCACAGGGGAGTCAGCCCCAGCATTTT
j_call: TRBJ2-7; cdr3_length: 14; d_call: TRBD1; v_call: TRBV9; clone_size: NA; cdr3_aa: CASTRGQGASEQYF; cdr3_nt: TGTGCCAGCACCCGTGGACAGGGGGCGAGCGAGCAGTACTTC
j_call: TRBJ1-6; cdr3_length: 13; d_call: NA; v_call: TRBV5-4; clone_size: NA; cdr3_aa: CASSGGPKDPLHF; cdr3_nt: TGTGCCAGCAGCGGGGGACCCAAGGATCCCCTCCACTTT
j_call: TRBJ2-6; cdr3_length: 13; d_call: NA; v_call: TRBV4-2; clone_size: NA; cdr3_aa: CASSPKTPAILTF; cdr3_nt: TGTGCCAGCAGCCCAAAAACCCCGGCCATCCTGACTTTC
j_call: TRBJ1-1; cdr3_length: 14; d_call: NA; v_call: TRBV5-1; clone_size: NA; cdr3_aa: CASRITGQNTEAFF; cdr3_nt: TGCGCCAGCAGGATCACGGGACAGAACACTGAAGCTTTCTTT
j_call: TRBJ2-3; cdr3_length: 12; d_call: NA; v_call: TRBV2; clone_size: NA; cdr3_aa: CASTYRADTQYF; cdr3_nt: TGTGCCAGCACCTACAGGGCAGATACGCAGTATTTT
j_call: TRBJ1-3; cdr3_length: 16; d_call: NA; v_call: TRBV5-6; clone_size: NA; cdr3_aa: CASSLFVGSIGNTIYF; cdr3_nt: TGTGCCAGCAGCTTGTTCGTCGGCAGTATCGGAAACACCATATATTTT
j_call: TRBJ2-6; cdr3_length: 14; d_call: NA; v_call: TRBV12-3/TRBV12-4; clone_size: few; cdr3_aa: CASSLGPGANVLTF; cdr3_nt: TGTGCCAGCAGTTTAGGGCCTGGGGCCAACGTCCTGACTTTC
j_call: TRBJ1-2; cdr3_length: 15; d_call: TRBD1; v_call: TRBV3-1; clone_size: NA; cdr3_aa: CASSHLDRGSNGYTF; cdr3_nt: TGTGCCAGCAGCCACCTGGACAGGGGTTCGAATGGCTACACCTTC
j_call: TRBJ2-7; cdr3_length: 14; d_call: TRBD2; v_call: TRBV10-3; clone_size: NA; cdr3_aa: CAIRDGGDSGEQYF; cdr3_nt: TGTGCCATCAGGGACGGGGGGGATTCGGGTGAGCAGTACTTC
j_call: TRBJ1-6; cdr3_length: 13; d_call: NA; v_call: TRBV9; clone_size: NA; cdr3_aa: CASSVVTDSPLHF; cdr3_nt: TGTGCCAGCAGCGTAGTAACCGATTCACCCCTCCACTTT
j_call: TRBJ2-5; cdr3_length: 16; d_call: NA; v_call: TRBV4-2; clone_size: NA; cdr3_aa: CASSQVAGSGQETQYF; cdr3_nt: TGTGCCAGCAGCCAAGTGGCGGGGTCCGGGCAAGAGACCCAGTACTTC